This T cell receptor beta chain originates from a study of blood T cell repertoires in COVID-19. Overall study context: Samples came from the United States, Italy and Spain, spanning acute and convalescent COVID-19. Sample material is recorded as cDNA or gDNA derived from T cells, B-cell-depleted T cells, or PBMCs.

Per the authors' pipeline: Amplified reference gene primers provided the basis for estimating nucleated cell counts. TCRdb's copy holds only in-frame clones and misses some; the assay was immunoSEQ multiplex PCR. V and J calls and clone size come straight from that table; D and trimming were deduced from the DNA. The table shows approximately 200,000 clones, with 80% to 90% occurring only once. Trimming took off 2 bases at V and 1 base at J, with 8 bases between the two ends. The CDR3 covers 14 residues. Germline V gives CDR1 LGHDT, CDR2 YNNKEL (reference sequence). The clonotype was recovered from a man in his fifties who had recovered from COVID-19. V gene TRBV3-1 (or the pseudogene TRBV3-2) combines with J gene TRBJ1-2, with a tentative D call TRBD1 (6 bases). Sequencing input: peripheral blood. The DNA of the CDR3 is TGTGCCAGCAGCCAAAAGGGGGTTAACTATGGCTACACCTTC. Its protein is CASSQKGVNYGYTF.